This T cell receptor beta chain was retrieved from a study of siplizumab effects on memory and regulatory T cells. The data were produced by immunoSEQ multiplex PCR, yet TCRdb's version contains in-frame clones alone and is incomplete. The sample contains approximately 70,000 clones, more than 80% of which appear only once. This CDR3 spans 13 amino acids. From germline, CDR1 is KGHSH and CDR2 LQKENI. The ends were cut back, 3 bases at V and 6 bases at J, with 11 bases in the middle. Study-wide results and limits: Phenotypic classification as naive or memory proved unattainable for roughly 75-96% of proliferating CD4+ or CD8+ clones. Among alloreactive clones, only a minor fraction mapped to unstimulated subsets. Relative to controls at more than 25%, mappable alloreactive CD4+ clones exhibited a mean Treg-derived proportion of less than 70% with siplizumab.

A remark on this clone: The antigen is not known.

This receptor was identified in a human donor in good health. The V call is TRBV18, the J call TRBJ1-2; D is perhaps TRBD1 (6 bases). Sequenced material: CD8+ T cells sorted from blood. For the CDR3, the DNA is TGTGCCAGCTCACCTTCAGGGGCTGATGGCTACACCTTC. Amino acids: CASSPSGADGYTF.